The present T cell receptor beta chain was sequenced within a study of CD4+ T cells in melanoma. Study-level points and caveats: A reported correlation linked neoantigen-specific CD4+ T cells to CD8+, macrophage and B cell function. Diverse differentiation states were reported for melanoma neoantigen-specific CD4+ T cells.

The length of the CDR3 is 13 residues. The ends were cut back, 2 bases at V and 2 bases at J, with 7 bases in the middle. Germline CDR1 reads SGDLS; CDR2 reads YYNGEE. This clone was recorded at least ten times. The antigen remains undetermined. Sequenced by immunoSEQ multiplex PCR; TCRdb stores in-frame clones only, minus some. The table has more than 90,000 clones, 92% seen once. The chain employs TRBV9 and TRBJ1-2; tentative D call: TRBD1 (5 bases). Sequences were obtained from peripheral blood. This clonotype originated in a human donor with melanoma. The CDR3: CASSVTENYGYTF. The CDR3 region has the DNA TGTGCCAGCAGCGTGACAGAGAACTATGGCTACACCTTC. The variable domain in full, with the rest retrieved from reference TRBV9 and TRBJ1-2, is DSGVTQTPKHLITATGQRVTLRCSPRSGDLSVYWYQQSLDQGLQFLIQYYNGEERAKGNILERFSAQQFPDLHSELNLSSLELGDSALYFCASSVTENYGYTFGSGTRLTVV.